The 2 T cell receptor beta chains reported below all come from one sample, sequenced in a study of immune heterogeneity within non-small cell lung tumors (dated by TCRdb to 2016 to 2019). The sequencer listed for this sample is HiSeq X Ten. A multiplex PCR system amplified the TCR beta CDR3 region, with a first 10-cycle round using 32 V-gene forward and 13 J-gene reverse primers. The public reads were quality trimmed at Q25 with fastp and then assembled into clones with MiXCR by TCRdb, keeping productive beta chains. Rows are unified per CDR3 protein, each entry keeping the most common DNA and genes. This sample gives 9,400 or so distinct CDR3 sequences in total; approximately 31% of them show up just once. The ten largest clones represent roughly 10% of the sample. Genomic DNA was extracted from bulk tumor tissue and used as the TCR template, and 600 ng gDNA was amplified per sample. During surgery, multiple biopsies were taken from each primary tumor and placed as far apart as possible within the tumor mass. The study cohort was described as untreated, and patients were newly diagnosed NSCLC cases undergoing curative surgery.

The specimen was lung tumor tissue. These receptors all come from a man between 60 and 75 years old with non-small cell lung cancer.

The CDR3: CASGLAGSNTGELFF. DNA of the CDR3: TGTGCTAGTGGTTTGGCCGGTTCGAACACCGGGGAGCTGTTTTTT. V and J are TRBV12-5 and TRBJ2-2; D is undetermined. The CDR3 totals 15 residues. V dropped 1 base and J dropped 0 bases, with 6 bases sitting between them. Germline V lookup: CDR1 LGHNT, CDR2 FRNRAP.

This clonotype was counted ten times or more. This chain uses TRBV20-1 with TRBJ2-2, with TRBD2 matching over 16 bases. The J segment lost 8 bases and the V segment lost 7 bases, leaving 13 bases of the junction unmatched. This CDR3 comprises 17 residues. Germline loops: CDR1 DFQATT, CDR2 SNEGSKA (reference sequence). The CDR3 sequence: CSVPGLAGGLKPGELFF. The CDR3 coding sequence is TGCAGTGTTCCGGGACTAGCGGGAGGGCTAAAACCAGGGGAGCTGTTTTTT.